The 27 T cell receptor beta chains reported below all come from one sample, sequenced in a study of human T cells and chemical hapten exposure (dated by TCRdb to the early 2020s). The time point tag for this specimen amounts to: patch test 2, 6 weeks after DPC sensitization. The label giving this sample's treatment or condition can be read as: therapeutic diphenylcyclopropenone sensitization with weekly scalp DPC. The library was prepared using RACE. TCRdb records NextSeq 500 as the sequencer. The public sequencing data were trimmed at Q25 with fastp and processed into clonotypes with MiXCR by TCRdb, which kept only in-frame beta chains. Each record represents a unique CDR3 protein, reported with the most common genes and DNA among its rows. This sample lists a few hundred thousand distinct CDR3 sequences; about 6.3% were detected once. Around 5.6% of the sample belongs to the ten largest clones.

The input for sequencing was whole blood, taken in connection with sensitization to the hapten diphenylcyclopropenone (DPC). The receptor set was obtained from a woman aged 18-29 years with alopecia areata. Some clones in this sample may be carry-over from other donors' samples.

CDR3: CASRPAGLDTQYF. DNA of the CDR3: TGTGCCAGCAGACCAGCAGGTTTGGATACGCAGTATTTT. This sequence joins TRBV6-2 or TRBV6-3 and TRBJ2-3; no definite D call. The CDR3 consists of 13 residues. With 6 bases removed from V and 6 bases from J, the gap between germline ends came to 13 bases. Germline values: CDR1 MNHEY, CDR2 SVGEGT.

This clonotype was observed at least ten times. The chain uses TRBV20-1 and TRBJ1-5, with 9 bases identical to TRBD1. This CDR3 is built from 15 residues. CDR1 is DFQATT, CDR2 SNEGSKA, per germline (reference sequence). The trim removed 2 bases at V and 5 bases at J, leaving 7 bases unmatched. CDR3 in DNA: TGCAGTGCTAGATGGGGACAGGGTTTCCATCAGCCCCAGCATTTT. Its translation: CSARWGQGFHQPQHF.

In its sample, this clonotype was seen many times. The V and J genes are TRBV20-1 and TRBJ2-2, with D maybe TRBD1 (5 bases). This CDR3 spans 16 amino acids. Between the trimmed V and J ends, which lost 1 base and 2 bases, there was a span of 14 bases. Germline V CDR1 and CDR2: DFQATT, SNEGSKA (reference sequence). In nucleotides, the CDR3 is TGCAGTGCTAGAGCCGCGACAGCTATCAACACCGGGGAGCTGTTTTTT. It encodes CSARAATAINTGELFF.

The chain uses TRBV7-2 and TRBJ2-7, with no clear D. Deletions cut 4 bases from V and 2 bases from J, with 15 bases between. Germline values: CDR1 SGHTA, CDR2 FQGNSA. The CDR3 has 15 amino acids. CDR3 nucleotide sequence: TGTGCCAGCAGCTCTCAGCCCACGACGACCTACGAGCAGTACTTC. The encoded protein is CASSSQPTTTYEQYF.

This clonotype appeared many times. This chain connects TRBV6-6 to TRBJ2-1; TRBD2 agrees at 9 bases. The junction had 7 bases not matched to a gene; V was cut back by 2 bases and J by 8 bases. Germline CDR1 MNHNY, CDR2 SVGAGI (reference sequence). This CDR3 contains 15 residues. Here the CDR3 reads CASSYGGGANYEQFF. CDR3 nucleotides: TGTGCCAGCAGTTACGGCGGGGGGGCCAACTATGAGCAGTTCTTC.

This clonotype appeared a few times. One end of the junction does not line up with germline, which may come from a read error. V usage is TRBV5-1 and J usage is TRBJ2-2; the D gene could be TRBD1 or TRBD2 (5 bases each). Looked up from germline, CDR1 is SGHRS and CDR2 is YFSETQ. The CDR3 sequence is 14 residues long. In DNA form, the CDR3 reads TGCGCCAGCACCTTGTCCCAGGGACCCGGGGAGCTGTTTTTT. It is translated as CASTLSQGPGELFF.

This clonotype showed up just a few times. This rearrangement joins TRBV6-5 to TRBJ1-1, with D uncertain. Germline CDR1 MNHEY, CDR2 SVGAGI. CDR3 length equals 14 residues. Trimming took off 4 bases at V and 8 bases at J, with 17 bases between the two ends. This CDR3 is CASSSRLVNIEAFF. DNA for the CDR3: TGTGCCAGCAGTTCCAGGCTGGTCAACATCGAAGCTTTCTTT.

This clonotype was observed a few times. CDR3 residues: CASSGDPAYEQYF. The DNA for the CDR3 is TGTGCCAGCAGCGGGGACCCCGCCTACGAGCAGTACTTC. This chain links TRBV2 with TRBJ2-7; D may correspond to TRBD1 or TRBD2 (5 bases each). V was shortened by 6 bases and J by 2 bases, with 11 bases between the two germline ends. This CDR3 is built from 13 residues. Germline CDR1 and CDR2: SNHLY and FYNNEI. The whole variable domain, filled in from reference TRBV2 and TRBJ2-7, reads EPEVTQTPSHQVTQMGQEVILRCVPISNHLYFYWYRQILGQKVEFLVSFYNNEISEKSEIFDDQFSVERPDGSNFTLKIRSTKLEDSAMYFCASSGDPAYEQYFGPGTRLTVT.

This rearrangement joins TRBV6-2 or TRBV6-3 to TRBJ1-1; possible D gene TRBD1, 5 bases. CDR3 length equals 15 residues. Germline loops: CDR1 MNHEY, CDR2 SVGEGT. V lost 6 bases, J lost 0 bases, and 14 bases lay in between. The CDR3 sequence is CASSITGTLNTEAFF. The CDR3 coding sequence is TGTGCCAGCAGCATCACCGGGACCCTGAACACTGAAGCTTTCTTT.

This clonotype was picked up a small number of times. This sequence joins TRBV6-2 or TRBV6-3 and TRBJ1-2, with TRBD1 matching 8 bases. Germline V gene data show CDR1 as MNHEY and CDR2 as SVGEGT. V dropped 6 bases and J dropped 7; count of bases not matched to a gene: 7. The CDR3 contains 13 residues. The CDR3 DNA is TGTGCCAGCAGAATCTCCGGGACAGGTGGCTACACCTTC. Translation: CASRISGTGGYTF.

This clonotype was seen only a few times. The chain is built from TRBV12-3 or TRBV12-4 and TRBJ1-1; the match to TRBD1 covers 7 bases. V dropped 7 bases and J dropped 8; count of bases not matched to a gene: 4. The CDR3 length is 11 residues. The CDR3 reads CASTRQGEAFF. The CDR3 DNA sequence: TGTGCCAGCACCCGACAGGGAGAAGCTTTCTTT.

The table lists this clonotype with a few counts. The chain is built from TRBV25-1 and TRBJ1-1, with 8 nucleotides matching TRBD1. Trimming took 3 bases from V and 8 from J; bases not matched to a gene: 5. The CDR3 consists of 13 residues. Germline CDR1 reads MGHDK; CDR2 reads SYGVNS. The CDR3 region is CASSDPGDREAFF. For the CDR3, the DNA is TGTGCCAGCAGTGACCCAGGGGACAGGGAAGCTTTCTTT.

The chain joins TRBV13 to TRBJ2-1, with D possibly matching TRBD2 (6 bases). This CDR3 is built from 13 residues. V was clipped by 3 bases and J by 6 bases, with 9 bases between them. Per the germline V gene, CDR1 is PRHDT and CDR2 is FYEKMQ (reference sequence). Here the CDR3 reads CASSFTGVNEQFF. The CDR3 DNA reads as TGTGCCAGCAGCTTTACGGGGGTCAATGAGCAGTTCTTC.

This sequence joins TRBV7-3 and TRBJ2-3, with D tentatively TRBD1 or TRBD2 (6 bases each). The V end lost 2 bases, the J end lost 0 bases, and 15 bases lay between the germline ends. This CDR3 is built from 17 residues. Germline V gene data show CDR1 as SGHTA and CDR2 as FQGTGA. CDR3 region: CASSLYRGDTSTDTQYF. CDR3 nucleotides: TGTGCCAGCAGCTTATATCGCGGGGACACTAGCACAGATACGCAGTATTTT.

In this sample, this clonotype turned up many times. CDR3 amino acids: CSAHPGVKNIQYF. The CDR3 DNA sequence: TGCAGTGCCCACCCAGGGGTCAAAAACATTCAGTACTTC. The chain has TRBV20-1 and TRBJ2-4, with D tentatively TRBD1 (6 bases). There are 13 residues in the CDR3. V gave up 6 bases and J gave up 3 bases, with 12 bases separating them. The germline CDR1 and CDR2 sequences are DFQATT and SNEGSKA (reference sequence).

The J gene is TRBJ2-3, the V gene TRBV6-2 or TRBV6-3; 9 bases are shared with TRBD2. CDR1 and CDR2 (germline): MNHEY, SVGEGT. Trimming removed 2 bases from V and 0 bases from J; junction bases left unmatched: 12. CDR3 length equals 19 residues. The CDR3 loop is CASSYDLAGREGSTDTQYF. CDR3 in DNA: TGTGCCAGCAGTTACGACCTAGCGGGGAGAGAAGGTAGCACAGATACGCAGTATTTT.

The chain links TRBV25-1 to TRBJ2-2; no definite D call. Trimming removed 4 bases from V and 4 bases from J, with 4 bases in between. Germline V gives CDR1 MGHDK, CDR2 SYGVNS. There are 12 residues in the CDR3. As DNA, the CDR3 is TGTGCCAGCAGTGGCCCCACCGGGGAGCTGTTTTTT. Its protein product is CASSGPTGELFF. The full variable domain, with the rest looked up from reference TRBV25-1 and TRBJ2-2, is EADIYQTPRYLVIGTGKKITLECSQTMGHDKMYWYQQDPGMELHLIHYSYGVNSTEKGDLSSESTVSRIRTEHFPLTLESARPSHTSQYLCASSGPTGELFFGEGSRLTVL.

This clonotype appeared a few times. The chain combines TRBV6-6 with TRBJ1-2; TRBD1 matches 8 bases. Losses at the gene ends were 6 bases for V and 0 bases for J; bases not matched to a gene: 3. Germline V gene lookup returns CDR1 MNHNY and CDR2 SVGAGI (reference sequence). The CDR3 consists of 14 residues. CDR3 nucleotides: TGTGCCAGCAGAGGACAGGGACCTAACTATGGCTACACCTTC. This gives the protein CASRGQGPNYGYTF.

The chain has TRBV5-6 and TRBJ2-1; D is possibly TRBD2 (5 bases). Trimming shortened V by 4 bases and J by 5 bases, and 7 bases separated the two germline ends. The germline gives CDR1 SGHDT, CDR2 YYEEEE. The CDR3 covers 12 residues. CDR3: CASSQEDNEQFF. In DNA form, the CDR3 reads TGTGCCAGCAGCCAGGAGGACAATGAGCAGTTCTTC.

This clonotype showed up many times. CDR3 coding DNA: TGCAGTGCTAGTTCCCTGCAAATTAATTCACCCCTCCACTTT. It yields the protein CSASSLQINSPLHF. J is TRBJ1-6 and V is TRBV20-1; D ambiguous. This CDR3 region has 14 residues. Germline CDR1 reads DFQATT; CDR2 reads SNEGSKA (reference sequence). The V end was cut by 3 bases, the J end by 6 bases, with 12 bases between.

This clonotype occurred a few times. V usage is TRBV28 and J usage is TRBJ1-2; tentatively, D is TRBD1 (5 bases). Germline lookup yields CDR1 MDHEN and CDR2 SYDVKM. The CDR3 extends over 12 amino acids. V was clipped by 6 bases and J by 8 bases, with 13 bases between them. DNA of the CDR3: TGTGCCAGCAGAATTCTAGGGGCAGGCTACACCTTC. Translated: CASRILGAGYTF.

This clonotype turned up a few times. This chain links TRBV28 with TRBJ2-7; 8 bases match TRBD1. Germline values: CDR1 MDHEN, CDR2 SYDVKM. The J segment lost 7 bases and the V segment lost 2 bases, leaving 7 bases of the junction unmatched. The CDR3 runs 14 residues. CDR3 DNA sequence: TGTGCCAGCAGTTTAAGCAGGGGGCTAGGGGAGCAGTACTTC. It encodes CASSLSRGLGEQYF.

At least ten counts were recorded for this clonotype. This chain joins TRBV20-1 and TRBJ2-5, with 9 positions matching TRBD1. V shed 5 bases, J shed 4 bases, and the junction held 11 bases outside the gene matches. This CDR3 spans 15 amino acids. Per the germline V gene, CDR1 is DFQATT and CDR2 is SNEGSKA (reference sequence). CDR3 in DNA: TGCAGTGCTTGGGACCTACAGGGGGCAGGAGAGACCCAGTACTTC. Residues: CSAWDLQGAGETQYF.

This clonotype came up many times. This CDR3 reads CASVSSDGRTTEAFF. In DNA form, the CDR3 reads TGTGCCAGCGTCAGTTCGGACGGTCGAACGACTGAAGCTTTCTTT. V usage is TRBV9 and J usage is TRBJ1-1; D unresolved. Germline CDR1 reads SGDLS; CDR2 reads YYNGEE. This CDR3 has 15 amino acids. Trimming took off 7 bases at V and 5 bases at J, with 21 bases between the two ends.

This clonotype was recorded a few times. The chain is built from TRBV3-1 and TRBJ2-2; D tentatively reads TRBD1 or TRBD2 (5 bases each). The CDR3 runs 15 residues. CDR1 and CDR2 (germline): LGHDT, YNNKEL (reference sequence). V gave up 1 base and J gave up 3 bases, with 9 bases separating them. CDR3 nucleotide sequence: TGTGCCAGCAGCCAAGCCGGGGCCGACACCGGGGAGCTGTTTTTT. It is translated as CASSQAGADTGELFF. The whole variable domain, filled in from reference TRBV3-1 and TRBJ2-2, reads DTAVSQTPKYLVTQMGNDKSIKCEQNLGHDTMYWYKQDSKKFLKIMFSYNNKELIINETVPNRFSPKSPDKAHLNLHINSLELGDSAVYFCASSQAGADTGELFFGEGSRLTVL.

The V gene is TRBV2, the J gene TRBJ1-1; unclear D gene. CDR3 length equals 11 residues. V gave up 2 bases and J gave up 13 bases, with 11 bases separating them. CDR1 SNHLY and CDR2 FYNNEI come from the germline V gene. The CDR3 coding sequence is TGTGCCAGCAGTGAAAGGGTCGTGGGTTTCTTT. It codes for CASSERVVGFF. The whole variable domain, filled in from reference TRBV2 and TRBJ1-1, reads EPEVTQTPSHQVTQMGQEVILRCVPISNHLYFYWYRQILGQKVEFLVSFYNNEISEKSEIFDDQFSVERPDGSNFTLKIRSTKLEDSAMYFCASSERVVGFFGQGTRLTVV.

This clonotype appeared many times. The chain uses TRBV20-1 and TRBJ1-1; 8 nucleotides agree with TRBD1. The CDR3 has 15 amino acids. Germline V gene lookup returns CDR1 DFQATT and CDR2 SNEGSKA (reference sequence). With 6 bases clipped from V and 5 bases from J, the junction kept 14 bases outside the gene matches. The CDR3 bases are TGCAGTGCACTTCCTTCCGACAGGGGAGAGACTGAAGCTTTCTTT. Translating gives CSALPSDRGETEAFF.